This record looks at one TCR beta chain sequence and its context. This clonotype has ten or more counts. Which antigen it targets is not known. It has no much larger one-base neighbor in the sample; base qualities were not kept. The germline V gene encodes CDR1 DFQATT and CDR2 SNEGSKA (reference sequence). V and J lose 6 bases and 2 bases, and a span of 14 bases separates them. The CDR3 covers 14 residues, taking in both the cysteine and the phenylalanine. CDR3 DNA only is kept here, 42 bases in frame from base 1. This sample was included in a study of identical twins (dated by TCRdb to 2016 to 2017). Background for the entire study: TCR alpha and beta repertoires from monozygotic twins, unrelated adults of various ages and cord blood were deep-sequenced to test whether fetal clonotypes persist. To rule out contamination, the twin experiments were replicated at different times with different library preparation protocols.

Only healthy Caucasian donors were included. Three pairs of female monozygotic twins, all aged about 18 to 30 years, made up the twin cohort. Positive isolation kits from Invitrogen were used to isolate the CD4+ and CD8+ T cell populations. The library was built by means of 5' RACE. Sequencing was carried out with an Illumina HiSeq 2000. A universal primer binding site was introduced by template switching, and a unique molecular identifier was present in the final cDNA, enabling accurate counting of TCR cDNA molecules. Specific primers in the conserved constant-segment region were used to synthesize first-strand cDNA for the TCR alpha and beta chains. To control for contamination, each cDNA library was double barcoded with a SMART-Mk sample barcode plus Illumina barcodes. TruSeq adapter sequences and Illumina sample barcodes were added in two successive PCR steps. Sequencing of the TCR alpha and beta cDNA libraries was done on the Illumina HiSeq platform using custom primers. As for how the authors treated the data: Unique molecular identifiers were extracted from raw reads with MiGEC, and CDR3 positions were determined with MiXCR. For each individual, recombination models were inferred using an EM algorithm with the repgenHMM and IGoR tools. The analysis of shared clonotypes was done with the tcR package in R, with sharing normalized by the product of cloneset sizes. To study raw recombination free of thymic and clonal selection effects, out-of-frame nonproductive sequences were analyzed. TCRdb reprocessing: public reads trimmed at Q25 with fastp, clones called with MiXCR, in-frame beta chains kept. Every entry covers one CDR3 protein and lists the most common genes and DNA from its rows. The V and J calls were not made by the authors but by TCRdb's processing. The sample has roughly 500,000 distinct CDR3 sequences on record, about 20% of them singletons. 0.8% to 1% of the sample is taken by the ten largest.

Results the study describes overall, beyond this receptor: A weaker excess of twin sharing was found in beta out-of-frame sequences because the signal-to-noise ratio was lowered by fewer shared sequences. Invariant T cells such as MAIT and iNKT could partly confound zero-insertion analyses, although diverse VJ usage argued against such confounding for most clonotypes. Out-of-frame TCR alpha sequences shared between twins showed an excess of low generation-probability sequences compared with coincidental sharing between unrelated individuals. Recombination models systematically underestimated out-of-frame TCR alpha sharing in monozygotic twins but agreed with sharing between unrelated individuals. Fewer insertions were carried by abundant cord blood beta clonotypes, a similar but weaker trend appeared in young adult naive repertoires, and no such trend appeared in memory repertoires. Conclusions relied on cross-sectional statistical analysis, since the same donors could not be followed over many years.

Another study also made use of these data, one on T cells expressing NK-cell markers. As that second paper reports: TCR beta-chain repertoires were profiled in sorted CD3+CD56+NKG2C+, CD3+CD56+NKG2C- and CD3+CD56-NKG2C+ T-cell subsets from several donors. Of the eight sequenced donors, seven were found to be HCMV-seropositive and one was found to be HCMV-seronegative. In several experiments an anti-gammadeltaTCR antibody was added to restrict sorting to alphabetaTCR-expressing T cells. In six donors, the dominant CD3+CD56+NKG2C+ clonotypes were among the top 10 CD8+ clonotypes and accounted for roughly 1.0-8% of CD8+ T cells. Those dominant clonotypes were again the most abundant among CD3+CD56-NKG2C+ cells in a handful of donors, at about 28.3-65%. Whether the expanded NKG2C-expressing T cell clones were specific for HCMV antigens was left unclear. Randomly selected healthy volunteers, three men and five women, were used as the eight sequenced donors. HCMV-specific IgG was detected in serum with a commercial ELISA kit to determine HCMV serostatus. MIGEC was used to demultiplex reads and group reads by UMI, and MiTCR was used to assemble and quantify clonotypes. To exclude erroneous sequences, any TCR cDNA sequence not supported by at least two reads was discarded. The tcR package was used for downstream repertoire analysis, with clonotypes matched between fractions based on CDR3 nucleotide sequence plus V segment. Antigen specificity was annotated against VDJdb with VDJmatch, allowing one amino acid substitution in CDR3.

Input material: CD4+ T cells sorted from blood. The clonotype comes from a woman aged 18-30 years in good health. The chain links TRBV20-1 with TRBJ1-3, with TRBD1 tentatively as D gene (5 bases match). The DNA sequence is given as TGCAGTGCAATCTCCGGGACTACTGGAAACACCATATATTTT. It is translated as CSAISGTTGNTIYF.